This paragraph covers one TCR beta chain sequence. The record originates from a study of early stage breast cancer tumors. Study context: Most invasive tumors, about 75% of the 16, were ER+/PR+/HER2-. Seven to nine ER+/PR+/HER2- tumors were invasive ductal; a few were invasive lobular. Samples were sequenced at approximately 10-fold average coverage.

Libraries were prepared by immunoSEQ multiplex PCR; TCRdb keeps only in-frame clonotypes and omits some of them. This table has some 72,000 clones, approximately 80% appearing once. The germline CDR1 and CDR2 sequences are SNHLY and FYNNEI. The CDR3 covers 13 residues. Trimming left V 11 bases short and J 6 bases short, with 16 bases between. The sequencing input was blood. The sequence derives from a person between 55 and 69 years old with breast cancer. The chain recombines TRBV2 with TRBJ2-2, with D possibly being TRBD2 (5 bases). The CDR3 protein is CAAEESGAGELFF. CDR3 DNA: TGTGCCGCGGAGGAGTCGGGCGCCGGGGAGCTGTTTTTT.